The sequence of this TCR beta chain was determined in a study of blood T cell repertoires in COVID-19. TCRdb's table, derived via immunoSEQ multiplex PCR, lists solely in-frame clones and lacks some. The data hold roughly 40,000 clones, with about 87% observed a single time. The CDR3 extends over 15 amino acids. The V end was cut by 7 bases, the J end by 5 bases, with 20 bases between. Germline loops: CDR1 SNHLY, CDR2 FYNNEI. Material for sequencing was peripheral blood. This TCR came from a woman aged 70-85 years with acute or convalescent COVID-19. The rearrangement links TRBV2 to TRBJ1-2; D unclear. The CDR3 reads CASITKTVFGYGYTF. For the CDR3, the DNA is TGTGCCAGCATCACAAAAACTGTATTCGGGTATGGCTACACCTTC.